This is a list of T cell receptor beta chains from one sample in a study of blood T cell repertoires in COVID-19. Generated by immunoSEQ multiplex PCR, the TCRdb table keeps only in-frame clones and is missing some. The sample carries some 250,000 clones, about nine tenths recorded once. Specimen: PBMCs or T cells enriched from blood (not recorded which). The receptors originated from a human donor in a cohort exposed to, infected with or recovered from COVID-19 (not recorded which). The donor label of this sample is uncertain. CDR3s include the opening cysteine and the closing phenylalanine or tryptophan. Each record gives: V gene, clone size, J gene, D gene, CDR3 protein, CDR3 DNA. D genes are given only for firm matches. A clone size is listed for some rows: how often the clone was seen (once, few, many), or a class if it is expanded.

TRBV10-3	-	TRBJ1-1	-	CAISARTGTEAFF	TGTGCCATCAGTGCCAGGACGGGAACTGAAGCTTTCTTT
TRBV6-2/TRBV6-3	few	TRBJ1-2	-	CASSQSLGYTF	TGTGCCAGCAGCCAAAGCCTGGGCTACACCTTC
TRBV25-1	-	TRBJ2-1	TRBD1	CASESQGASSYNEQFF	TGTGCCAGCGAATCACAGGGGGCTAGCTCCTACAATGAGCAGTTCTTC
TRBV10-2	-	TRBJ1-1	TRBD1	CASSSIPQGTEAFF	TGCGCCAGCAGTTCTATCCCACAGGGGACTGAAGCTTTCTTT
TRBV7-7	-	TRBJ2-6	-	CASGPTGSGANVLTF	TGTGCCAGCGGTCCTACAGGGTCTGGGGCCAACGTCCTGACTTTC
TRBV3-1/TRBV3-2	-	TRBJ2-5	TRBD2	CASSQDLERGGEETQYF	TGTGCCAGCAGCCAAGATTTAGAGCGGGGGGGCGAAGAGACCCAGTACTTC
TRBV14	once	TRBJ2-1	TRBD2	CASSQEVSRGAGDYNEQFF	TGTGCCAGCAGCCAAGAAGTGTCCCGAGGAGCGGGGGACTACAATGAGCAGTTCTTC
TRBV20-1	-	TRBJ1-5	-	CSASIGVHQPQHF	TGCAGTGCTAGTATAGGAGTTCATCAGCCCCAGCATTTT
TRBV30	-	TRBJ1-4	TRBD1	CAWDRGEKLFF	TGTGCCTGGGACAGGGGTGAAAAACTGTTTTTT
TRBV10-3	-	TRBJ2-6	-	CAISRATVAGANVLTF	TGTGCCATCAGCAGGGCTACGGTCGCTGGGGCCAACGTCCTGACTTTC
TRBV19	-	TRBJ2-3	TRBD2	CASAVGLAATDTQYF	TGTGCCAGTGCCGTGGGACTAGCGGCCACAGATACGCAGTATTTT
TRBV7-5	-	TRBJ1-2	-	CARLSRGVNYGYTF	TGTGCCAGACTTTCCAGGGGGGTCAACTATGGCTACACCTTC
TRBV23-1	once	TRBJ2-3	-	CASSPSPRTDTQYF	TGCGCCAGCAGTCCCTCACCCAGGACAGATACGCAGTATTTT
TRBV6-5	-	TRBJ1-1	-	CASSQTIEGNTEAFF	TGTGCCAGCAGCCAAACCATCGAGGGGAACACTGAAGCTTTCTTT
TRBV20-1	-	TRBJ2-7	TRBD2	CSASSGDNSYEQYF	TGCAGTGCTAGTAGCGGGGACAACTCCTACGAGCAGTACTTC
TRBV7-3	once	TRBJ2-3	TRBD2	CASSRLAGGNPSTDTQYF	TGTGCCAGCAGTCGACTAGCGGGGGGCAACCCTAGCACAGATACGCAGTATTTT
TRBV6-1	-	TRBJ1-2	-	CASSEAFQGYTF	TGTGCCAGCAGTGAAGCGTTTCAGGGCTACACCTTC
TRBV18	-	TRBJ2-1	-	CASSSQEGAPNEQFF	TGTGCCAGCTCATCACAGGAGGGGGCCCCCAATGAGCAGTTCTTC
TRBV29-1	-	TRBJ2-7	-	CSVEGRSRGMRNEQYF	TGCAGCGTTGAAGGTCGTTCAAGGGGGATGCGTAACGAGCAGTACTTC
TRBV9	-	TRBJ2-3	TRBD2	CASSVSGRDTQYF	TGTGCCAGCAGCGTAAGCGGGAGGGATACGCAGTATTTT
TRBV10-3	-	TRBJ1-2	-	CAIRGVGLYGYTF	TGTGCCATTCGAGGGGTGGGACTGTATGGCTACACCTTC
TRBV15	once	TRBJ1-6	-	CATSRAGGLRGSYNSPLHF	TGTGCCACCAGCAGAGCCGGGGGGCTGAGGGGTTCCTATAATTCACCCCTCCACTTT
TRBV2	-	TRBJ1-1	-	CASSVDWTEAFF	TGTGCCAGCAGTGTGGACTGGACTGAAGCTTTCTTT
TRBV2	-	TRBJ1-1	TRBD1	CASAIRQGTMNTEAFF	TGTGCCAGCGCGATCCGACAGGGGACAATGAACACTGAAGCTTTCTTT
TRBV20-1	-	TRBJ1-4	-	CSAMTGEKLFF	TGCAGTGCTATGACAGGTGAAAAACTGTTTTTT
TRBV3-1/TRBV3-2	-	TRBJ2-7	-	CASSQRQVSYEQYF	TGTGCCAGCAGCCAACGACAGGTCTCCTACGAGCAGTACTTC
TRBV3-1/TRBV3-2	-	TRBJ1-5	-	CASSRDTGNQPQHF	TGTGCCAGCAGCCGGGACACCGGCAATCAGCCCCAGCATTTT
TRBV28	-	TRBJ1-1	-	CASSLRGVTNTEAFF	TGTGCCAGCAGTCTACGGGGGGTTACGAACACTGAAGCTTTCTTT
TRBV19	-	TRBJ2-1	TRBD2	CASSIDNGGTHNEQFF	TGTGCCAGTAGTATAGACAACGGGGGGACCCACAATGAGCAGTTCTTC
TRBV2	-	TRBJ1-2	-	CASSRQAYGYTF	TGTGCCAGCAGCAGACAGGCCTATGGCTACACCTTC
TRBV5-1	once	TRBJ1-4	TRBD1	CASRPSGQHNEKLFF	TGCGCCAGCCGCCCGTCGGGACAGCATAATGAAAAACTGTTTTTT
TRBV7-9	-	TRBJ2-1	TRBD2	CASSFHGLAGMDEQFF	TGTGCCAGCAGCTTTCACGGACTAGCGGGGATGGATGAGCAGTTCTTC
TRBV6-5	-	TRBJ2-5	TRBD2	CSTEGGGAMETQYF	TGTTCCACAGAGGGCGGGGGGGCAATGGAGACCCAGTACTTC
TRBV19	-	TRBJ2-2	-	CASSISSGELFF	TGTGCCAGTAGTATAAGCTCCGGGGAGCTGTTTTTT
TRBV5-8	-	TRBJ2-1	-	CASSVRDGRAHNEQFF	TGTGCCAGCAGCGTTCGGGACGGGAGAGCACACAATGAGCAGTTCTTC
TRBV24-1	-	TRBJ2-5	-	CATSDFRYQETQYF	TGTGCCACCAGTGATTTCAGATACCAAGAGACCCAGTACTTC
TRBV10-3	-	TRBJ1-1	-	CAIAGATEAFF	TGTGCCATAGCAGGTGCCACTGAAGCTTTCTTT
TRBV5-1	-	TRBJ1-1	TRBD1	CASSTETGGDTEAFF	TGCGCCAGCAGCACAGAGACAGGGGGGGACACTGAAGCTTTCTTT
TRBV19	-	TRBJ2-1	TRBD2	CASSIDRGSGGASSYNEQFF	TGTGCCAGTAGTATAGATCGGGGTAGCGGGGGCGCTAGCTCCTACAATGAGCAGTTCTTC
TRBV6-5	medium-sized	TRBJ2-1	-	CAAQRESSYNEQFF	TGTGCCGCTCAGAGGGAAAGCTCCTACAATGAGCAGTTCTTC
TRBV19	-	TRBJ2-5	-	CASSPLAGETQYF	TGTGCCAGTAGCCCCCTAGCTGGGGAGACCCAGTACTTC
TRBV9	-	TRBJ1-5	-	CASSGLPNGEPQHF	TGTGCCAGCAGCGGACTCCCAAACGGAGAGCCCCAGCATTTT
TRBV5-8	-	TRBJ2-4	-	CASNVEGVAKNIQYF	TGTGCCAGCAACGTGGAGGGAGTAGCCAAAAACATTCAGTACTTC
TRBV27	-	TRBJ2-2	TRBD1	CASSFRQGMLFF	TGTGCCAGCAGTTTTAGACAGGGCATGCTGTTTTTT
TRBV19	-	TRBJ2-7	-	CASRPRGVDEQYF	TGTGCCAGTCGACCACGGGGAGTCGACGAGCAGTACTTC
TRBV9	-	TRBJ2-5	-	CASSPEGPVWETQYF	TGTGCCAGCAGCCCGGAGGGCCCGGTCTGGGAGACCCAGTACTTC
TRBV14	-	TRBJ1-1	-	CASSQTSGTEAFF	TGTGCCAGCAGCCAGACAAGTGGGACTGAAGCTTTCTTT
TRBV11-2	-	TRBJ2-3	TRBD1	CASSLALGQVPSTDTQYF	TGTGCCAGCAGCTTAGCCCTAGGACAGGTCCCTAGCACAGATACGCAGTATTTT
TRBV2	-	TRBJ2-7	TRBD1	CASSVTGQESYEQYF	TGTGCCAGCAGTGTGACGGGACAGGAGTCCTACGAGCAGTACTTC
TRBV19	-	TRBJ2-5	-	CASQDSTEETQYF	TGTGCCAGCCAGGACAGCACTGAAGAGACCCAGTACTTC
TRBV5-6	once	TRBJ1-2	-	CASSILWAAPNYGYTF	TGTGCCAGCAGCATACTGTGGGCCGCGCCTAACTATGGCTACACCTTC
TRBV10-3	-	TRBJ1-1	TRBD1	CAISGDRGVNEAFF	TGTGCCATCAGTGGCGACAGGGGGGTAAATGAAGCTTTCTTT
TRBV21-1	-	TRBJ2-3	-	CASIRGVVEPGQTLSTDTQYF	TGTGCCAGCATTCGAGGCGTCGTAGAACCAGGACAAACCCTTAGCACAGATACGCAGTATTTT
TRBV7-2	-	TRBJ2-7	TRBD1	CASSFPRQGWYEQYF	TGTGCCAGCAGCTTCCCCCGACAGGGGTGGTACGAGCAGTACTTC
TRBV30	-	TRBJ2-3	-	CAWSPRAGSWGTQYF	TGTGCCTGGAGCCCAAGGGCGGGGAGTTGGGGTACGCAGTATTTT
TRBV27	-	TRBJ1-1	-	CASSEQAELNTEAFF	TGTGCCAGCAGTGAACAGGCTGAGTTGAACACTGAAGCTTTCTTT
TRBV11-3	-	TRBJ1-3	-	CASSLGGDYSGNTIYF	TGTGCCAGCAGCCTAGGCGGCGACTACTCTGGAAACACCATATATTTT